This paragraph reports one TCR beta chain. During its preparation, the TCRbeta library received unique molecular identifiers. From the PCR reads, TCRdb called clonotypes with MiXCR, one entry per CDR3 protein. The table has roughly 500,000 distinct CDR3 sequences, about 30% seen once. The CDR3 has 14 amino acids. Germline-derived CDR1 and CDR2 are SGHRS and YFSETQ. The V end was cut by 0 bases, the J end by 11 bases, with 15 bases between. The entry originates in a study of T-cell reconstitution after alpha-beta-depleted transplantation in children. This chain joins TRBV5-1 and TRBJ2-1; tentative D call: TRBD2 (5 bases). The sequencing used PBMCs from the stem cell graft donor, collected from the stem cell graft. The sequence derives from a human donor who donated a stem cell graft to a child with aplastic anemia. CDR3 region: CASSLEGNGEKQFF. CDR3 nucleotide sequence: TGCGCCAGCAGCTTGGAGGGCAACGGGGAGAAGCAGTTCTTC.